This T cell receptor (beta chain) was observed in a study of blood T cell repertoires in COVID-19. In the study overall: Acute and convalescent COVID-19 specimens originated in the United States, Italy and Spain.

Germline values: CDR1 GTSNPN, CDR2 SVGIG (reference sequence). V was trimmed by 2 bases and J by 4 bases, leaving 17 bases between them. This CDR3 has 15 amino acids. This clone was recorded only once. Cohorts were assigned according to the clinical history that participants reported. TCRdb keeps only in-frame clones here, not all; method: immunoSEQ multiplex PCR. The data show about 320,000 clones, 85% seen once. This sequence joins TRBV30 and TRBJ1-1; TRBD1 is a possible D gene (5 bases). The origin of this receptor is a woman aged 25 to 39 who had been exposed to COVID-19. The source material was PBMCs or T cells enriched from blood (not recorded which). The CDR3 DNA sequence: TGTGCCTGGAGTTCACTCCAGGGCATCGGCACTGAAGCTTTCTTT. Translating it yields CAWSSLQGIGTEAFF.